This TCR beta chain was sequenced in a study of CD4 T cells in relation to SARS-CoV-2 and coronaviruses. Notes on this clone: Its antigen remains unknown.

Data came from immunoSEQ multiplex PCR; TCRdb stores just in-frame clones and leaves some out. The sample carries roughly 20,000 clones, 76% recorded once. Before the COVID-19 pandemic, during about 2011-2019, CD4+ T cells were taken from unexposed donors. Isolation of CD4+ T cells took place after less than twelve days in culture. Between the trimmed V and J ends, which lost 0 bases and 5 bases, there was a span of 9 bases. This CDR3 comprises 13 residues. Germline V gene sequence: CDR1 SGHRS, CDR2 YFSETQ. This TCR was recovered from a human donor in good health. The chain carries TRBV5-1 and TRBJ2-7; no reliable D call. The sequencing input was CD4+ T cells from PBMCs, cultured in vitro. The CDR3 spells CASSLGIVNEQYF. The CDR3 DNA is TGCGCCAGCAGCTTGGGGATAGTGAACGAGCAGTACTTC.